The rows below give T cell receptor beta chains drawn from one sample of a study of a mutant IDH1 vaccine in newly diagnosed glioma. The method was immunoSEQ multiplex PCR; TCRdb's version includes in-frame clones alone and lacks a portion of them. The sample records some 23,000 clones, roughly three quarters being singletons. These receptors are not linked to any known antigen. The source material was peripheral blood mononuclear cells (PBMCs), sampled from a glioma patient whose treatment included an IDH1 peptide vaccine. These receptors originate from a man aged 18 to 35 with glioma. Some clones in this sample may be carry-over from other donors' samples. Both conserved end residues are part of each CDR3. Each record gives: CDR3 DNA, CDR3 protein, D gene, V gene, clone size, J gene. A D gene is named only where the DNA matches it firmly. Size tells how often a clone was seen (once, few, many) or the class of an expanded clone, and some rows leave it out.

TGTGCCAGCAGCCTTGCCGGGACAGGGGGACATGGCTACACCTTC	CASSLAGTGGHGYTF	TRBD1	TRBV14	.	TRBJ1-2
TGTGCCAGCAGGATCCCTGGGGCCAACGTCCTGACTTTC	CASRIPGANVLTF	.	TRBV27	.	TRBJ2-6
TGTGCCAGCAGTTACAGCGATGTGTGGACAGATACGCAGTATTTT	CASSYSDVWTDTQYF	.	TRBV6-5	.	TRBJ2-3
TGTGCCAGCAGCGAACAGGGGGCGGGCGAGACCCAGTACTTC	CASSEQGAGETQYF	TRBD1	TRBV7-9	.	TRBJ2-5
TGTGCCAGCAGTTTATCCTATGGCTACACCTTC	CASSLSYGYTF	.	TRBV28	.	TRBJ1-2
TGCGCCAGCAGCCAAGTAGGGGGACGCACTGAAGCTTTCTTT	CASSQVGGRTEAFF	.	TRBV4-3	.	TRBJ1-1
TGTGCCAGCAGTGAATATCTCGACGTGGCCCAGTACTTC	CASSEYLDVAQYF	.	TRBV2	.	TRBJ2-5
TGCGCCAGCAGCTTGGCCGACGGTGTTGGCTACACCTTC	CASSLADGVGYTF	.	TRBV5-1	.	TRBJ1-2
TGCGCCAGCAGCGGTACAGGGGGAAGAACTGAAGCTTTCTTT	CASSGTGGRTEAFF	TRBD1	TRBV4-3	medium-sized	TRBJ1-1
TGTGCCAGCAGCTGGACACCAGTAGCCTACGAGCAGTACTTC	CASSWTPVAYEQYF	.	TRBV11-2	few	TRBJ2-7
TGTGCCACCAGCACCAGCAGGGGAGCAGGGAACTATGGCTACACCTTC	CATSTSRGAGNYGYTF	.	TRBV15	.	TRBJ1-2
TGTGCCAGCAGCTTGGCCAAGATGAACACTGAAGCTTTCTTT	CASSLAKMNTEAFF	.	TRBV5-4	.	TRBJ1-1
TGCGCCAGCAGCCAAGATTTGGTAATAGCGGGAGCTGGCGAGCAGTACTTC	CASSQDLVIAGAGEQYF	TRBD2	TRBV4-3	.	TRBJ2-7
TGCGCCAGCAGCCAAGATCAAGCAGGGAGGAGTTCGGGCAATGAGCAGTTCTTC	CASSQDQAGRSSGNEQFF	.	TRBV4-1	.	TRBJ2-1
TGTGCCAGCAGCTTAGCGCGAGGCTTGAGCTCCTACAATGAGCAGTTCTTC	CASSLARGLSSYNEQFF	.	TRBV7-2	.	TRBJ2-1
TGCGCCAGCAGCTGGAGTCGGGGAAATACCGGGGAGCTGTTTTTT	CASSWSRGNTGELFF	.	TRBV5-1	.	TRBJ2-2
TGCGCCAGCAGCCAGAACCCCTCCGGGGGAGCTTTCTTT	CASSQNPSGGAFF	.	TRBV5-1	few	TRBJ1-1
TGTGCCTGGAGTCGAGGTATTCTGGATGAGCAGTTCTTC	CAWSRGILDEQFF	.	TRBV30	once	TRBJ2-1
TGTGCTAGTGGTTTGCGACAGGATCAGCCCCAGCATTTT	CASGLRQDQPQHF	.	TRBV12-5	few	TRBJ1-5
TGTGCCAGCAGCTTCTCTGGGGGTGGATCACCCCTCCACTTT	CASSFSGGGSPLHF	.	TRBV7-9	.	TRBJ1-6
TGTGCCAGTACTACGACCGCAAACACCATATATTTT	CASTTTANTIYF	.	TRBV19	.	TRBJ1-3
TGTGCCAGCACCCCGCCGGCAGGGCCGAACACTGAAGCTTTCTTT	CASTPPAGPNTEAFF	.	TRBV6-5	once	TRBJ1-1
TGTGCCATCTCCCTTAACTCCTACAATGAGCAGTTCTTC	CAISLNSYNEQFF	.	TRBV10-3	.	TRBJ2-1
TGTGCCACCAGCAAAGTCCTAGAACTGGGACTGTCTGGGGCCAACGTCCTGACTTTC	CATSKVLELGLSGANVLTF	.	TRBV15	.	TRBJ2-6
TGTGCCAGCTCAAACCCTTTCACCGGGGGGGACACTGAAGCTTTCTTT	CASSNPFTGGDTEAFF	.	TRBV18	.	TRBJ1-1
TGTGCCAGCAGTGAAAGGGGTGGGCCTGAGGATAATTCACCCCTCCACTTT	CASSERGGPEDNSPLHF	.	TRBV2	.	TRBJ1-6
TGTGCCAGCTCACCCTACGGGGGCGTCACTGAAGCTTTCTTT	CASSPYGGVTEAFF	.	TRBV18	.	TRBJ1-1
TGTGCCAGTAGTATAGGGCGCCAGAGGAGCAATCAGCCCCAGCATTTT	CASSIGRQRSNQPQHF	.	TRBV19	.	TRBJ1-5
TGTGCCACCAGCAGAGATGTGGGTGGATATGGCTACACCTTC	CATSRDVGGYGYTF	.	TRBV15	.	TRBJ1-2
TGTGCCAGCAGCCAAGAAATCGGGACAGGGGCGGGTGAAAAACTGTTTTTT	CASSQEIGTGAGEKLFF	TRBD1	TRBV4-2	once	TRBJ1-4
TGTGCCAGCGAGAGGGGCGGCAGGAATAGCAATCAGCCCCAGCATTTT	CASERGGRNSNQPQHF	.	TRBV2	.	TRBJ1-5
TGCAGCGTTGGGGTGGTGGCTTGGACTGAAGCTTTCTTT	CSVGVVAWTEAFF	.	TRBV29-1	few	TRBJ1-1
TGTGCCAGCAGTATCCAGGGGCCCCGCCTCGTGGCTTCAGACACTGAAGCTTTCTTT	CASSIQGPRLVASDTEAFF	.	TRBV28	.	TRBJ1-1
TGTGCCAGCAGCATACTGGACAGGGAGGATCAGCCCCAGCATTTT	CASSILDREDQPQHF	TRBD1	TRBV6-6	.	TRBJ1-5
TGTGCCAGCAGTTACTCGGCGGGAGCCGAAAAGACCCAGTACTTC	CASSYSAGAEKTQYF	TRBD2	TRBV6-5	.	TRBJ2-5
TGTGCCAGCAGCTTAGCAGGGGCGAACACTGAAGCTTTCTTT	CASSLAGANTEAFF	.	TRBV7-3	once	TRBJ1-1
TGTGCCAGCAGTGAAGACAGATTGAACACTGAAGCTTTCTTT	CASSEDRLNTEAFF	.	TRBV6-1	.	TRBJ1-1
TGCGCCAGCTCGTTGACAGGGGGTGTCGGCTATGGCTACACCTTC	CASSLTGGVGYGYTF	TRBD1	TRBV5-1	.	TRBJ1-2
TGTGCCAGCAGTTACGGTAAAGGCACTGAAGCTTTCTTT	CASSYGKGTEAFF	.	TRBV6-5	.	TRBJ1-1
TGCGCCAGCAGCTTGGGGACAGGGAATCAGCCCCAGCATTTT	CASSLGTGNQPQHF	TRBD1	TRBV5-1	.	TRBJ1-5
TGTGCCAGTAGTCGGTCCTGGGTTAACACTGAAGCTTTCTTT	CASSRSWVNTEAFF	.	TRBV19	once	TRBJ1-1
TGTGCCAGCAGCTTAGAAGTCGGCAGGGGGCGGGACGAGCAGTACTTC	CASSLEVGRGRDEQYF	TRBD1	TRBV7-2	few	TRBJ2-7
TGTGCCAGCAGCTCCACACAGGGGAGCTCCTACAATGAGCAGTTCTTC	CASSSTQGSSYNEQFF	TRBD1	TRBV7-9	.	TRBJ2-1
TGCGCCAGCACCCAGCGGGGGGGTTCGCGGGAGACCCAGTACTTC	CASTQRGGSRETQYF	TRBD2	TRBV5-1	once	TRBJ2-5
TGTGCCAGCTCGCCTACAGAACCCTCTGGAAACACCATATATTTT	CASSPTEPSGNTIYF	.	TRBV18	.	TRBJ1-3
TGTGCCAGCAGCCCTCCCCGGACTAGTGGGGATGAGCAGTTCTTC	CASSPPRTSGDEQFF	TRBD2	TRBV7-9	once	TRBJ2-1